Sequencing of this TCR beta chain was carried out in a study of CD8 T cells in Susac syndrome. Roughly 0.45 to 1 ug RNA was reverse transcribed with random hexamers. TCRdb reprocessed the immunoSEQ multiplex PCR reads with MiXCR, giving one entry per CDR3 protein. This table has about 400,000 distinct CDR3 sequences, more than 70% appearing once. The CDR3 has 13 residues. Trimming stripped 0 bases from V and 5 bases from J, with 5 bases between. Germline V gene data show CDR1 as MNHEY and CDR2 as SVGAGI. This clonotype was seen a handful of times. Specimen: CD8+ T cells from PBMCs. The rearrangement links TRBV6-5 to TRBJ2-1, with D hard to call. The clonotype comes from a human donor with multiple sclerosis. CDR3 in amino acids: CASSYSEDNEQFF. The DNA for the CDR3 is TGTGCCAGCAGTTACTCAGAGGACAATGAGCAGTTCTTC.